The rows below give T cell receptor beta chains drawn from one sample of a study of CD8 T cells in Susac syndrome. TCRdb called the immunoSEQ multiplex PCR reads again in MiXCR, with one record for every CDR3 protein. In the table there are 240,000 or so distinct CDR3 sequences, 90% to 97% of which are singletons. Sequenced input: CD4+ T cells from PBMCs. The receptors stem from a human donor with Susac syndrome. The CDR3 runs from the conserved cysteine through the conserved F or W. The D gene is left open where the match is weak. Clone sizes are given selectively: once, few, many, or a class where the clone is expanded.

d_call | j_call | clone_size | v_call | cdr3_aa | cdr3_nt
TRBD2 | TRBJ2-1 | few | TRBV9 | CASSVGLAGDNEQFF | TGTGCCAGCAGTGTGGGGCTAGCGGGGGATAATGAGCAGTTCTTC
. | TRBJ2-1 | . | TRBV12-3/TRBV12-4 | CASSQRFAENNEQFF | TGTGCCAGCAGTCAGAGGTTCGCTGAAAACAATGAGCAGTTCTTC
TRBD2 | TRBJ2-7 | . | TRBV20-1 | CSARDPTSGTYEQYF | TGCAGTGCTAGAGATCCCACTAGCGGAACCTACGAGCAGTACTTC
. | TRBJ2-2 | . | TRBV7-9 | CASSQQGRDGTGELFF | TGTGCCAGCAGCCAACAGGGCCGGGATGGCACCGGGGAGCTGTTTTTT
. | TRBJ2-3 | . | TRBV30 | CAWSVGPDITDTQYF | TGTGCCTGGAGTGTCGGACCTGATATAACAGATACGCAGTATTTT
TRBD1 | TRBJ1-5 | . | TRBV9 | CASSTEGAGQPQHF | TGTGCCAGCAGCACCGAGGGGGCAGGGCAGCCCCAGCATTTT
. | TRBJ1-2 | . | TRBV2 | CASSEELSPYGYTF | TGTGCCAGCAGTGAAGAGTTGTCACCGTATGGCTACACCTTC
TRBD2 | TRBJ2-1 | . | TRBV7-3 | CASSPTGLELFF | TGTGCCAGCAGCCCAACCGGACTAGAACTGTTCTTC
TRBD2 | TRBJ2-2 | . | TRBV3-1 | CASSHSGRAYTGELFF | TGTGCCAGCAGCCATAGCGGGAGGGCCTACACCGGGGAGCTGTTTTTT
TRBD2 | TRBJ2-2 | . | TRBV3-1 | CASSQLAGVTGELFF | TGTGCCAGCAGCCAGCTGGCGGGAGTGACCGGGGAGCTGTTTTTT
TRBD2 | TRBJ2-1 | . | TRBV20-1 | CSAAWTSGGYNEQFF | TGCAGTGCTGCTTGGACTAGCGGGGGGTACAATGAGCAGTTCTTC
TRBD1 | TRBJ1-2 | . | TRBV5-1 | CASSTGDSQVYGYTF | TGCGCCAGCAGCACGGGGGACAGTCAGGTATATGGCTACACCTTC
TRBD2 | TRBJ2-3 | . | TRBV5-1 | CASSLVWASGSFYTQYF | TGCGCCAGCAGCTTGGTATGGGCTAGCGGGAGCTTCTATACGCAGTATTTT
. | TRBJ2-2 | . | TRBV7-3 | CASSPSAGELFF | TGTGCCAGCAGCCCCTCAGCCGGGGAGCTGTTTTTT
TRBD1 | TRBJ2-6 | . | TRBV25-1 | CATDGQDRAGANVLTF | TGTGCCACCGACGGACAAGACAGGGCTGGGGCCAACGTCCTGACTTTC
. | TRBJ2-7 | . | TRBV20-1 | CSATPTGISYEQYF | TGCAGTGCTACGCCGACAGGCATCTCCTACGAGCAGTACTTC
. | TRBJ1-2 | . | TRBV3-1 | CASSPAGGKYSYTF | TGTGCCAGCAGCCCCGCCGGGGGGAAATACAGCTACACCTTC
. | TRBJ2-5 | . | TRBV18 | CASSPQSETQYF | TGTGCCAGCTCACCACAATCGGAGACCCAGTACTTC
TRBD1 | TRBJ1-5 | . | TRBV12-3/TRBV12-4 | CASSFETGGNQPQHF | TGTGCCAGCAGTTTTGAAACAGGGGGGAATCAGCCCCAGCATTTT
. | TRBJ2-1 | . | TRBV20-1 | CSARDRETYNEQFF | TGCAGTGCTAGAGACCGGGAGACCTACAATGAGCAGTTCTTC
. | TRBJ2-7 | . | TRBV3-1 | CASSPDYSYEQYF | TGTGCCAGCAGCCCGGACTATTCCTACGAGCAGTACTTC
. | TRBJ2-3 | . | TRBV6-2/TRBV6-3 | CASSRRGQFVGTDTQYF | TGTGCCAGCAGTCGGCGTGGGCAGTTCGTCGGCACAGATACGCAGTATTTT
. | TRBJ2-3 | once | TRBV10-3 | CAIKGGSTQYF | TGTGCCATCAAGGGTGGTAGTACGCAGTATTTT
. | TRBJ2-7 | . | TRBV15 | CATSSVGGNYEQYF | TGTGCCACCAGCAGTGTTGGGGGAAACTACGAGCAGTACTTC
TRBD1 | TRBJ1-2 | . | TRBV29-1 | CSVPWQGAIYGYTF | TGCAGCGTCCCGTGGCAGGGGGCAATCTATGGCTACACCTTC
TRBD1 | TRBJ2-7 | . | TRBV7-6 | CASSLAGQDSYEQYF | TGTGCCAGCAGCTTAGCAGGACAGGACTCCTACGAGCAGTACTTC
. | TRBJ1-1 | . | TRBV4-1 | CASSQMKLGGAFF | TGCGCCAGCAGCCAGATGAAATTGGGAGGAGCTTTCTTT
TRBD2 | TRBJ2-7 | . | TRBV5-1 | CASSETSGRVYEQYF | TGCGCCAGCAGCGAAACTAGCGGGAGGGTCTACGAGCAGTACTTC
. | TRBJ2-1 | . | TRBV5-6 | CASSLAPWNEQFF | TGTGCCAGCAGCTTGGCTCCTTGGAATGAGCAGTTCTTC